This T cell receptor beta chain stems from a study of T cell responses to AZD1222 COVID-19 vaccine. Study-wide points: Repertoires were obtained solely post-peak T cell response. Among the donors, most were white British and more were female, and clonal diversity was possibly underestimated. Spike-specific TCR breadth and depth were elevated following two AZD1222 doses.

Produced via immunoSEQ multiplex PCR; TCRdb's table is partial and in-frame only. The table has 150,000 to 200,000 clones, 85% to 95% seen once; the top ten hold roughly 10%. CDR3 length: 14 amino acids. From germline, CDR1 is GTSNPN and CDR2 SVGIG (reference sequence). The germline V and J ends were trimmed by 1 base and 4 bases, with 11 bases remaining between them. To note about this clone: As yet, its antigen is unknown.

The sample consisted of peripheral blood, taken on day 0 of AZD1222 vaccination. The chain recombines TRBV30 with TRBJ2-1; D gene unclear. This clonotype originated in an adult in good health. The CDR3 region is CAWSAGLGYNEQFF. In nucleotides, the CDR3 is TGTGCCTGGAGTGCGGGCTTGGGGTACAATGAGCAGTTCTTC.